One T cell receptor (beta chain) is described in this entry. What it recognizes is unknown. The data derive from a study of human T cells and chemical hapten exposure. Trimming took 6 bases from V and 6 from J; bases not matched to a gene: 14. The CDR3 extends over 17 amino acids. In germline, CDR1 is KGHSH, CDR2 LQKENI. TCRdb ran MiXCR on the RACE reads and lists one entry per CDR3 protein. The sample includes approximately 91,000 distinct CDR3 sequences, approximately 10% of them seen just once. Points from the study as a whole: It was expanded TCRs that formed significantly more large CDR3 similarity clusters than controls did. There was a positive correlation between PT1 expanded TCR counts and patch test score.

As to time point: patch test 2, 6 weeks after DPC sensitization. Treatment given: therapeutic diphenylcyclopropenone sensitization with weekly scalp DPC. Alopecia patients deemed DPC-suitable, aged 18 to 70, excluding pregnancy. Here the sequenced sample was whole blood, taken in connection with sensitization to the hapten diphenylcyclopropenone (DPC). The sequence was collected from a man aged 18 to 35 with alopecia areata. Some clones in this sample may be carry-over from other donors' samples. The chain carries TRBV18 and TRBJ2-1; 10 bases fit TRBD2. CDR3 DNA sequence: TGTGCCAGCTCCAACCTTATGGAGCGGGGGGGCAGCAATGAGCAGTTCTTC. Encoded protein: CASSNLMERGGSNEQFF.